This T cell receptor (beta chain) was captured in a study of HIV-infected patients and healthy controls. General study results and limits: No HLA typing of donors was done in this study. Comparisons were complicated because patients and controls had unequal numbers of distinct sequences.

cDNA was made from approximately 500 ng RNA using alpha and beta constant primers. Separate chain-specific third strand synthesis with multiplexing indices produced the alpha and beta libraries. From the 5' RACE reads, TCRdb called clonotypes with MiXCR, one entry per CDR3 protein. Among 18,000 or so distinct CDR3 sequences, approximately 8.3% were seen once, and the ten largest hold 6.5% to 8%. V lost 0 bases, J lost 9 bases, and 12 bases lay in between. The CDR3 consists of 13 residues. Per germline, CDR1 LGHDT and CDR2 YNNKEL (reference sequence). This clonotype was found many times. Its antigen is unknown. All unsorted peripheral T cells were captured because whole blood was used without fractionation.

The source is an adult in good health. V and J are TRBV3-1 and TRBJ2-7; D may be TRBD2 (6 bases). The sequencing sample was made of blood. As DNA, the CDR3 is TGTGCCAGCAGCCAAGAGTGGCGGGGAATGCAGTACTTC. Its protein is CASSQEWRGMQYF.